Reported below is one T cell receptor (beta chain). The data were obtained in a study of blood T cell repertoires in COVID-19. Data came from immunoSEQ multiplex PCR; TCRdb stores just in-frame clones and leaves some out. The sample includes over 70,000 clones, over 80% of them seen just once. The CDR3 runs 19 residues. V shed 4 bases and J shed 6 bases, with 30 bases lying between them. CDR1 and CDR2 (germline): MNHEY, SMNVEV (reference sequence). The rearrangement joins TRBV27 to TRBJ1-2; weak D call: TRBD1 (6 bases). This sequence was found in a human donor in a cohort sampled during active COVID-19. The specimen sequenced was peripheral blood. CDR3 DNA sequence: TGTGCCAGCAGTTCCCTGGGCAGGGGCAGGGAAGGGGCTAGGGATGGCTACACCTTC. Encoded protein: CASSSLGRGREGARDGYTF.